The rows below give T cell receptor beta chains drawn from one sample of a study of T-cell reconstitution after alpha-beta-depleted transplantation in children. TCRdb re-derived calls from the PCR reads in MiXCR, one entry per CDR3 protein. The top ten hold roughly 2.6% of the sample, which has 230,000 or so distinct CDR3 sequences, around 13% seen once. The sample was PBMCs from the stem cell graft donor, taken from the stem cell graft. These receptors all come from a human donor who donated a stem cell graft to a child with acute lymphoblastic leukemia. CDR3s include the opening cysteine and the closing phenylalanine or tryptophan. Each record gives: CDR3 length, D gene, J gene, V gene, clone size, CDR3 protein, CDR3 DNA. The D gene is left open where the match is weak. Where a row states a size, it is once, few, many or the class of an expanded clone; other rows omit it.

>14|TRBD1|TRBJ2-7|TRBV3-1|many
CASSLDRRSYEQYF
TGTGCCAGCAGCCTGGACAGGCGGTCCTACGAGCAGTACTTC
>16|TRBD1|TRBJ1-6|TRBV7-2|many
CASSWNDRAVDSPLHF
TGTGCCAGCAGCTGGAACGACAGGGCCGTTGATTCACCCCTCCACTTT
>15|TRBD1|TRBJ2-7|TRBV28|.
CASRKQGTVSYEQYF
TGTGCCAGCAGAAAACAGGGGACGGTATCCTACGAGCAGTACTTC
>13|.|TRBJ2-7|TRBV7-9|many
CASSRTGSYEQYF
TGTGCCAGCAGCCGGACTGGCTCCTACGAGCAGTACTTC
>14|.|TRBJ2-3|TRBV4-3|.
CASIARDSTDTQYF
TGCGCCAGCATCGCCCGGGACTCCACAGATACGCAGTATTTT
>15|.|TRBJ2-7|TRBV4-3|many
CASSQYRDASYEQYF
TGCGCCAGCAGCCAATACCGGGACGCCTCCTACGAGCAGTACTTC
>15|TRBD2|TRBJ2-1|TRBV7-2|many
CASSPGLAFDNEQFF
TGTGCCAGCAGCCCCGGACTAGCGTTTGACAATGAGCAGTTCTTC
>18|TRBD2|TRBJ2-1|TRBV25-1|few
CASSEYPAGTSAYNEQFF
TGTGCCAGCAGTGAATATCCCGCCGGGACTAGCGCCTACAATGAGCAGTTCTTC
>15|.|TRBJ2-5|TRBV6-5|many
CASSYIGQGQETQYF
TGTGCCAGCAGTTACATCGGGCAGGGCCAAGAGACCCAGTACTTC
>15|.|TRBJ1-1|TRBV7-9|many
CASSSKGKGNTEAFF
TGTGCCAGCAGCTCCAAGGGGAAAGGGAACACTGAAGCTTTCTTT
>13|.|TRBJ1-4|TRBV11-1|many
CASSRRGLGKLFF
TGTGCCAGCAGCAGACGGGGACTGGGAAAACTGTTTTTT
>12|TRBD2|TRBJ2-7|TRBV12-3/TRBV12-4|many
CASKRESHEQYF
TGTGCCAGCAAGCGGGAGTCCCACGAGCAGTACTTC
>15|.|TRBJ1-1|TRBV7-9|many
CASSLDPAMNTEAFF
TGTGCCAGCAGCTTGGACCCGGCTATGAACACTGAAGCTTTCTTT
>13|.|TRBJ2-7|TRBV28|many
CASRGAGTYEQYF
TGTGCCAGCAGGGGAGCGGGCACCTACGAGCAGTACTTC
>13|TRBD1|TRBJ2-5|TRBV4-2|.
CASSQRGQETQYF
TGTGCCAGCAGCCAAAGGGGGCAGGAGACCCAGTACTTC
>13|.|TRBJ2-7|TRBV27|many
CASSLSKTREQYF
TGTGCCAGCAGTTTGTCAAAAACTCGCGAGCAGTACTTC
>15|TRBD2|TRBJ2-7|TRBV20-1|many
CSAPGGGGASYEQYF
TGCAGTGCGCCGGGAGGGGGAGGGGCCTCCTACGAGCAGTACTTC
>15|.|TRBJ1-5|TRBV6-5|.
CASSLYRARNQPQHF
TGTGCCAGCAGTTTATACAGGGCTCGCAATCAGCCCCAGCATTTT
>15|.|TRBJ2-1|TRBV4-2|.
CASSQESQRRGEQFF
TGTGCCAGCAGCCAAGAAAGCCAACGGAGGGGTGAGCAGTTCTTC